This T cell receptor (beta chain) was identified during a study of cytomegalovirus exposure and HLA in healthy donors. Regarding the study as a whole: On later analysis, the bulk of CMV-associated TCR beta chains appeared to be HLA-restricted. DRB1 showed the most TCR associations and HLA-C the fewest in a later analysis, as rates varied by HLA locus.

The CDR3 loop spans 16 amino acids. Unmatched junction bases numbered 2, after V lost 0 bases and J lost 0 bases. The V gene's germline CDR1 is ENHRY and CDR2 SYGVKD. With 60 Vbeta and 13 Jbeta primers, the PCR was carried out. The assay was immunoSEQ multiplex PCR, and TCRdb's table has in-frame clones only and misses some. The sample lists fewer than 110,000 clones; 79% were seen once. Each of the donors was a healthy bone marrow donor. This clone was counted a few times. Its target is unknown. Sequences were obtained from PBMCs. This TCR derives from a man aged 45-65 years in good health and CMV-seropositive. The chain uses TRBV10-3 and TRBJ2-7; TRBD1 matches 10 bases. The CDR3 nucleotides are TGTGCCATCAGTGAGTCGACAGGGGGCACCTCCTACGAGCAGTACTTC. Encoded protein: CAISESTGGTSYEQYF.